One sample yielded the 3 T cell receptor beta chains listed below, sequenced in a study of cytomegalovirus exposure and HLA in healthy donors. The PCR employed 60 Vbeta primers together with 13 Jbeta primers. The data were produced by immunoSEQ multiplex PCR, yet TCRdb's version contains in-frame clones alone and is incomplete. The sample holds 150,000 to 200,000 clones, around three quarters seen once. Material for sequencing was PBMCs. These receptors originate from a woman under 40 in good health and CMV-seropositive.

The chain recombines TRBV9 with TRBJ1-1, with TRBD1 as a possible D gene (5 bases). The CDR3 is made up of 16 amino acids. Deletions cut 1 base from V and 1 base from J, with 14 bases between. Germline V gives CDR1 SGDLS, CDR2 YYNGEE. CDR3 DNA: TGTGCCAGCAGCGTAAACTACAACCAGGGGAACACTGAAGCTTTCTTT. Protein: CASSVNYNQGNTEAFF. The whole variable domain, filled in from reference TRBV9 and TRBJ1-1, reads DSGVTQTPKHLITATGQRVTLRCSPRSGDLSVYWYQQSLDQGLQFLIQYYNGEERAKGNILERFSAQQFPDLHSELNLSSLELGDSALYFCASSVNYNQGNTEAFFGQGTRLTVV.

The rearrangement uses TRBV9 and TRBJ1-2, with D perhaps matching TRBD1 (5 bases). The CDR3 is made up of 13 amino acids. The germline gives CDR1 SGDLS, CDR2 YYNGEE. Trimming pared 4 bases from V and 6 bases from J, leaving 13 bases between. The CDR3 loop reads CASSPQGLDGYTF. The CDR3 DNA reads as TGTGCCAGCAGCCCTCAGGGCCTTGATGGCTACACCTTC.

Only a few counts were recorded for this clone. The chain's CDR3 is CARTGGGNTEAFF. As DNA, the CDR3 is TGTGCCAGAACGGGCGGGGGGAACACTGAAGCTTTCTTT. This sequence joins TRBV2 and TRBJ1-1; D might be TRBD1 (5 bases). The germline V and J ends were trimmed by 9 bases and 1 base, with 12 bases remaining between them. This CDR3 is 13 amino acids long. Germline values: CDR1 SNHLY, CDR2 FYNNEI.